The 3 T cell receptor beta chains presented below share a single source sample, sequenced in a study of blood T cell repertoires in COVID-19. The table came from immunoSEQ multiplex PCR; TCRdb's copy has only in-frame clones and leaves some out. The table lists about 67,000 clones, 82% of them singletons. Sample: peripheral blood. Every receptor here comes from a human donor in a cohort sampled during active COVID-19.

This clone was found a few times. J is TRBJ2-7 and V is TRBV4-1, with D perhaps matching TRBD2 (6 bases). The CDR3 is made up of 18 amino acids. V was trimmed by 0 bases and J by 2 bases, leaving 20 bases between them. Germline CDR1 reads MGHRA; CDR2 reads YSYEKL. Here the CDR3 reads CASSQDAPRGRNPYEQYF. The CDR3 nucleotides read TGCGCCAGCAGCCAAGATGCGCCGCGGGGCCGAAACCCCTACGAGCAGTACTTC.

The chain has TRBV11-3 and TRBJ1-1; 7 bases agree with TRBD1. This CDR3 region has 14 residues. Germline loops: CDR1 SGHNT, CDR2 YENEEA. Losses at the gene ends were 6 bases for V and 0 bases for J; bases not matched to a gene: 4. CDR3 protein: CASSKGGVNTEAFF. The CDR3 nucleotides are TGTGCCAGCAGTAAAGGGGGCGTGAACACTGAAGCTTTCTTT.

The V call is TRBV28, the J call TRBJ1-4; D call uncertain. This CDR3 comprises 15 residues. The V gene lost 5 bases and the J gene lost 4 bases, with 14 bases spanning the gap. The germline CDR1 and CDR2 sequences are MDHEN and SYDVKM. CDR3 protein: CASSPRRVGNEKLFF. The DNA of the CDR3 is TGTGCCAGCAGTCCCCGTCGGGTCGGTAATGAAAAACTGTTTTTT.